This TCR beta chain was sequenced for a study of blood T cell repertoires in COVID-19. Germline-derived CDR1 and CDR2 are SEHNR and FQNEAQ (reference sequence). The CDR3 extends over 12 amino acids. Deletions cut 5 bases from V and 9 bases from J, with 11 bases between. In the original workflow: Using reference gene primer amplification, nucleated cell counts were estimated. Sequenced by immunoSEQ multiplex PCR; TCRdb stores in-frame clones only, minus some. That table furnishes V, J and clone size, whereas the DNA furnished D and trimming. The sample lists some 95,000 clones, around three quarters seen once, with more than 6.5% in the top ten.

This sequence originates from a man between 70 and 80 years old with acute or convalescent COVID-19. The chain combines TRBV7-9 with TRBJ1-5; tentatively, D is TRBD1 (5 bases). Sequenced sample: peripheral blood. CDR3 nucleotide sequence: TGTGCCAGCAGCCGGGGGGGAGGGCCCCAGCATTTT. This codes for CASSRGGGPQHF.